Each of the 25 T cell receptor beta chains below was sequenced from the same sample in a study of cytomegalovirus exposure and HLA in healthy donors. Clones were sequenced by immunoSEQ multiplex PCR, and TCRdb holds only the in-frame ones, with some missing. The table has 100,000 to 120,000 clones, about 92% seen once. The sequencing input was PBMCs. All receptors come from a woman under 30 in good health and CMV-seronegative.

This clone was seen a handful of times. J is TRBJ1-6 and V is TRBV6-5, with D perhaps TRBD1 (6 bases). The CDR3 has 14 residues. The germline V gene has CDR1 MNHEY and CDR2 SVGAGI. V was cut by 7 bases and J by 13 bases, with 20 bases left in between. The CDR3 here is CASIPEGGLGPLHF. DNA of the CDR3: TGTGCCAGCATCCCAGAGGGGGGGCTAGGGCCCCTCCACTTT.

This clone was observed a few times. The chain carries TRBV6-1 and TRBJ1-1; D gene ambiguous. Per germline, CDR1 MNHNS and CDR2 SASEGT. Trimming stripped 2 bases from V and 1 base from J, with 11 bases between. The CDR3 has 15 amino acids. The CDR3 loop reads CASSERWSRNTEAFF. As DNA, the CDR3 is TGTGCCAGCAGTGAAAGATGGAGCCGGAACACTGAAGCTTTCTTT.

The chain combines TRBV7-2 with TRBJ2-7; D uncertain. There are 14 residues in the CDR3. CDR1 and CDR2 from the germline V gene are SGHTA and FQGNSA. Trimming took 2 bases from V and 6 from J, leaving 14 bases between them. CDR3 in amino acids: CASSLFPSGSEQYF. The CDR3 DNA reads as TGTGCCAGCAGCTTATTCCCGTCTGGCTCCGAGCAGTACTTC.

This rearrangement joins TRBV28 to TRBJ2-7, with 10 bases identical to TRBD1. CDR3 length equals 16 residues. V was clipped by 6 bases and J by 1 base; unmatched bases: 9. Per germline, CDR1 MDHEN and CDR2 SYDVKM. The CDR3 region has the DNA TGTGCCAGCAGAGGGACAGGGGCTGACCTATCCTACGAGCAGTACTTC. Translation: CASRGTGADLSYEQYF.

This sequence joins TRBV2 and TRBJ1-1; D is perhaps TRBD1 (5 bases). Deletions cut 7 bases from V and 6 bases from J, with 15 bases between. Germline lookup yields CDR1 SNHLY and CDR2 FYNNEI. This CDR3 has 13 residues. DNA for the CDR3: TGTGCCAGCACTTGGGACGGGGAGGCTGAAGCTTTCTTT. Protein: CASTWDGEAEAFF.

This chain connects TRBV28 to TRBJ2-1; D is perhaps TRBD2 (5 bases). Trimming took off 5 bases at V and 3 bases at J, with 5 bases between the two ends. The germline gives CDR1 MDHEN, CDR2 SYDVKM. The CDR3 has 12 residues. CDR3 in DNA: TGTGCCAGCAGTCGGGGCTACAATGAGCAGTTCTTC. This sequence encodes CASSRGYNEQFF.

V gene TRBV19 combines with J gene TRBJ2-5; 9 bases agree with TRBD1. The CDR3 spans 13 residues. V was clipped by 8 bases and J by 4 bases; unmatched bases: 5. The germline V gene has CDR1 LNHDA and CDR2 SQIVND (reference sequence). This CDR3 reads CASADRGRETQYF. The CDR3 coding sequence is TGTGCCAGTGCCGACAGGGGGAGAGAGACCCAGTACTTC.

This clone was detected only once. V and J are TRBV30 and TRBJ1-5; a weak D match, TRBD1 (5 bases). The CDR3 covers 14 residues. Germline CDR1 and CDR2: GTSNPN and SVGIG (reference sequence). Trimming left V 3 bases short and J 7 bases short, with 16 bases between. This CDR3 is CAWSRGGVEQPQHF. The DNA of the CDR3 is TGTGCCTGGAGCCGGGGGGGGGTTGAACAGCCCCAGCATTTT.

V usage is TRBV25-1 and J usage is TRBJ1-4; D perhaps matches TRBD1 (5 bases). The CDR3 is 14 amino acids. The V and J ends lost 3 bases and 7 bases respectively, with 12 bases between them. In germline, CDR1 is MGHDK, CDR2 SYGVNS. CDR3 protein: CASSDGYRGEKLFF. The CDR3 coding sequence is TGTGCCAGCAGTGATGGATATAGGGGTGAAAAACTGTTTTTT.

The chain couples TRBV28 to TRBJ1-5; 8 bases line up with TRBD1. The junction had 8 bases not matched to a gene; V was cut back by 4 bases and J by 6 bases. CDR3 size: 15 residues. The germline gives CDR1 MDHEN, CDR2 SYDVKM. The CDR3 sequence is CASSSPDREGQPQHF. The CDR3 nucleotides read TGTGCCAGCAGTTCCCCGGACAGGGAAGGTCAGCCCCAGCATTTT.

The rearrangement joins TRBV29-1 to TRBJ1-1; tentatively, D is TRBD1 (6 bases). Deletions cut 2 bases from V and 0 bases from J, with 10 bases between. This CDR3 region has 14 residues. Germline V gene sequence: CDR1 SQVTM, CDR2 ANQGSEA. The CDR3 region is CSVELRQVNTEAFF. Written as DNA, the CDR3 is TGCAGCGTTGAACTACGACAGGTGAACACTGAAGCTTTCTTT. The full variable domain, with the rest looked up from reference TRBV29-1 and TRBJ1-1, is SAVISQKPSRDICQRGTSLTIQCQVDSQVTMMFWYRQQPGQSLTLIATANQGSEATYESGFVIDKFPISRPNLTFSTLTVSNMSPEDSSIYLCSVELRQVNTEAFFGQGTRLTVV.

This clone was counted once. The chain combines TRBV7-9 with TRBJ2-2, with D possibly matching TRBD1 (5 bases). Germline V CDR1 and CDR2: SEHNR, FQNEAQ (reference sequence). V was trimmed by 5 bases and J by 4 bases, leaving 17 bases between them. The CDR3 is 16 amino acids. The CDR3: CASSGSPLRGTGELFF. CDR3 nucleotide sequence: TGTGCCAGCAGCGGAAGCCCTCTTAGGGGCACCGGGGAGCTGTTTTTT.

CDR3 sequence: CASSWDLNTEAFF. The DNA of the CDR3 is TGTGCCAGCAGCTGGGACTTAAACACTGAAGCTTTCTTT. The chain combines TRBV5-6 with TRBJ1-1; possible D gene TRBD1, 5 bases. Trimming stripped 3 bases from V and 2 bases from J, with 8 bases between. Germline V gene sequence: CDR1 SGHDT, CDR2 YYEEEE. This CDR3 is 13 amino acids long.

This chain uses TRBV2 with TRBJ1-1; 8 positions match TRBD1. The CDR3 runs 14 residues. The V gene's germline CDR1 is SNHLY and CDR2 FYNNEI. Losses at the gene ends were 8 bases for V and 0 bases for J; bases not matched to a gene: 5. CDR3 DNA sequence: TGTGCCAGCGGGGGGACAGGAATGAACACTGAAGCTTTCTTT. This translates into CASGGTGMNTEAFF.

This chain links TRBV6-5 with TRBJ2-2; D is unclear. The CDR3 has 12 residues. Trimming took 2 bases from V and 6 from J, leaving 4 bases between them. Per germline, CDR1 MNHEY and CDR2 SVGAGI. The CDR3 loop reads CASSYTAGELFF. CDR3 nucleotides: TGTGCCAGCAGTTACACGGCCGGGGAGCTGTTTTTT.

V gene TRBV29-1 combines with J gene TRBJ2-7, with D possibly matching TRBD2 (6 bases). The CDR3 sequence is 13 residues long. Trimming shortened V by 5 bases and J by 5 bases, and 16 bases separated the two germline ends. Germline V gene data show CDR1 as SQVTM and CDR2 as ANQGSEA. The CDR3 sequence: CSVFGGKGNEQYF. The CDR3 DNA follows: TGCAGCGTTTTCGGAGGGAAGGGAAACGAGCAGTACTTC.

CDR3 region: CASSQDELSAEAFF. The CDR3, as DNA: TGCGCCAGCAGCCAAGATGAGCTTAGCGCTGAAGCTTTCTTT. The chain couples TRBV4-3 to TRBJ1-1; D gene unclear. Germline V CDR1 and CDR2: LGHNA, YSLEER. The CDR3 consists of 14 residues. The V gene lost 0 bases and the J gene lost 6 bases, with 11 bases spanning the gap.

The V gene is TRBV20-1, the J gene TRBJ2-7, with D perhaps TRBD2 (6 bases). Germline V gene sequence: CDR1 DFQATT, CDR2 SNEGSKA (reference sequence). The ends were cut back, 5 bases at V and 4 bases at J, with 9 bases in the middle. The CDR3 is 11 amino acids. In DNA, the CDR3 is TGCAGTGCTCCGGGGGTTTACGAGCAGTACTTC. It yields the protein CSAPGVYEQYF.

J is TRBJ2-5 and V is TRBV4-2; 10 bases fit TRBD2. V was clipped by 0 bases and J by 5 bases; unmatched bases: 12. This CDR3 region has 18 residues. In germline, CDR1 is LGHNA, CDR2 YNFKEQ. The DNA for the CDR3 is TGTGCCAGCAGCCAAGAATTGGCTAGCGGGGGCTCTGGGGAGACCCAGTACTTC. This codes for CASSQELASGGSGETQYF.

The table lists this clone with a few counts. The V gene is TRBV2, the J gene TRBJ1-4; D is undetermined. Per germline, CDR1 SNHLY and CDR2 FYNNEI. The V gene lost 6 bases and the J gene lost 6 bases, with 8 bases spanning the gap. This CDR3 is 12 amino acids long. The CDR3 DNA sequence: TGTGCCAGCAGGTACGAGGATGAAAAACTGTTTTTT. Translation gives CASRYEDEKLFF.

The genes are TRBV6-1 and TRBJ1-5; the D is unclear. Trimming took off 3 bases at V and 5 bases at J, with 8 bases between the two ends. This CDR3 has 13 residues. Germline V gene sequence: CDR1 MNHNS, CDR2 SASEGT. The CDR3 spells CASSDTVYQPQHF. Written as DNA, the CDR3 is TGTGCCAGCAGTGACACAGTGTATCAGCCCCAGCATTTT.

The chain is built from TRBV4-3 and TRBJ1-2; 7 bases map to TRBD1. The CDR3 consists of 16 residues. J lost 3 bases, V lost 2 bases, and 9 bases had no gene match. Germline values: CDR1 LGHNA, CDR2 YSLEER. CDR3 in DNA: TGCGCCAGCAGCCAACCGGGACAGCCCGCGGACTATGGCTACACCTTC. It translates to CASSQPGQPADYGYTF.

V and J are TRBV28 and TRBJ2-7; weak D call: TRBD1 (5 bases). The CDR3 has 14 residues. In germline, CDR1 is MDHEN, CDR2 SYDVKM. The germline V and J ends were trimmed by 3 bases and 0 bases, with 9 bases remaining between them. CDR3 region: CASSFFDSSYEQYF. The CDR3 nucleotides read TGTGCCAGCAGTTTTTTCGACAGCTCCTACGAGCAGTACTTC. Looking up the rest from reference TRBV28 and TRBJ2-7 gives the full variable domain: DVKVTQSSRYLVKRTGEKVFLECVQDMDHENMFWYRQDPGLGLRLIYFSYDVKMKEKGDIPEGYSVSREKKERFSLILESASTNQTSMYLCASSFFDSSYEQYFGPGTRLTVT.

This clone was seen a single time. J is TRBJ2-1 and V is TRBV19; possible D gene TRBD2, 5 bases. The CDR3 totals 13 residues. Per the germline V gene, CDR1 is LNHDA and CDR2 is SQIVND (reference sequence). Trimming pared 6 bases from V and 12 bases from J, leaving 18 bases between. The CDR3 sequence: CASSPAGPMGQFF. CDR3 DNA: TGTGCCAGTAGCCCCGCGGGTCCTATGGGGCAGTTCTTC.

CDR3 DNA: TGTGCCAGCACCTTAGACCCCACTATGCAGCCCCAGCATTTT. Its translation: CASTLDPTMQPQHF. The V call is TRBV28, the J call TRBJ1-5; no clear D. V was trimmed by 7 bases and J by 7 bases, leaving 17 bases between them. The germline V gene encodes CDR1 MDHEN and CDR2 SYDVKM. The CDR3 is 14 residues long.